This TCR beta chain was found in a study of OX40 agonist ivuxolimab in advanced cancers. The wider study: Patients receiving dose escalation had hepatocellular carcinoma, melanoma, renal cell or head and neck cancer.

The method was immunoSEQ multiplex PCR; TCRdb's version includes in-frame clones alone and lacks a portion of them. The profile shows 90,000 to 100,000 clones, around 83% of them singletons. The source of this sequence is an adult with an advanced solid tumor such as melanoma, head and neck, liver or kidney cancer. Here the sequenced sample was CD4+ or CD8+ T cells sorted from blood, taken in a trial of the OX40 agonist ivuxolimab.

The CDR3: CASSKTSLGTEAFF. The CDR3 DNA reads TGTGCCAGCAGTAAAACAAGCTTGGGCACTGAAGCTTTCTTT. This chain connects TRBV6-5 to TRBJ1-1; no clear D. The germline gives CDR1 MNHEY, CDR2 SVGAGI. The ends were cut back, 5 bases at V and 4 bases at J, with 14 bases in the middle. The CDR3 consists of 14 residues.